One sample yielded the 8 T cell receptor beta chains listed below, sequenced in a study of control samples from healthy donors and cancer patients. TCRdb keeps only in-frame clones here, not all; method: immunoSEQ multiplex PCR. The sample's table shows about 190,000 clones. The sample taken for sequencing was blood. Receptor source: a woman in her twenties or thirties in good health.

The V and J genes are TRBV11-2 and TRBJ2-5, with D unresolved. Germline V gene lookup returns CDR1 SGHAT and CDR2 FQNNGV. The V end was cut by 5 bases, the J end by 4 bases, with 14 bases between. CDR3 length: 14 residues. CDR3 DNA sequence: TGTGCCAGCAGCCCTCGGACCAGCAGAGAGACCCAGTACTTC. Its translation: CASSPRTSRETQYF.

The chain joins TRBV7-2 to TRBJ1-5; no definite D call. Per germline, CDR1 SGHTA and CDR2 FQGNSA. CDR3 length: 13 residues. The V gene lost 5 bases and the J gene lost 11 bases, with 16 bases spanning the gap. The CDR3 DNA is TGTGCCAGCAGCGAAGGGAGACCGTTCTCCCAGCATTTT. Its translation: CASSEGRPFSQHF.

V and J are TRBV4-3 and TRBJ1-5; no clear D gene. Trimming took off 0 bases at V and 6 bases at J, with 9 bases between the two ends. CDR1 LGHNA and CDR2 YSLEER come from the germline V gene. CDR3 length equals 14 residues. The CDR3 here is CASSQERSGQPQHF. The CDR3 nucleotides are TGCGCCAGCAGCCAAGAAAGATCGGGTCAGCCCCAGCATTTT.

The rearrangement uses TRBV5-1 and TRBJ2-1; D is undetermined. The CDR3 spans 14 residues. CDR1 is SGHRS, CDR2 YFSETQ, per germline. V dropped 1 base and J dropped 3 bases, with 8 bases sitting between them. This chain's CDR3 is CASSLPQLYNEQFF. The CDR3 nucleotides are TGCGCCAGCAGCTTGCCCCAGCTCTACAATGAGCAGTTCTTC.

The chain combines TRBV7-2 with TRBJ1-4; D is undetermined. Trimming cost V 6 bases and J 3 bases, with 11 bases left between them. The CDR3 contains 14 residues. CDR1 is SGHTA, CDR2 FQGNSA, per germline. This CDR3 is CASSFQTSNEKLFF. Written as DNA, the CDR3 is TGTGCCAGCAGTTTTCAGACCTCTAATGAAAAACTGTTTTTT.

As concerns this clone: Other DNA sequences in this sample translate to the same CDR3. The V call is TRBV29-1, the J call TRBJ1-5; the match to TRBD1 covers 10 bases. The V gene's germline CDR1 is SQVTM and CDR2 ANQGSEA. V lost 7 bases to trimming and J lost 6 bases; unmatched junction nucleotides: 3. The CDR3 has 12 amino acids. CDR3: CSAGQGGQPQHF. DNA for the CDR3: TGCAGCGCCGGACAGGGGGGTCAGCCCCAGCATTTT.

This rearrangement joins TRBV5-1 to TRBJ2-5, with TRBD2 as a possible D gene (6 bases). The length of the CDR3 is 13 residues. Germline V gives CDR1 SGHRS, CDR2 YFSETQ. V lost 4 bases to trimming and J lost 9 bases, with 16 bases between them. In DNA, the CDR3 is TGCGCCAGCAGCACAGACGGGAGTGTAGCCCAGTACTTC. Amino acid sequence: CASSTDGSVAQYF.

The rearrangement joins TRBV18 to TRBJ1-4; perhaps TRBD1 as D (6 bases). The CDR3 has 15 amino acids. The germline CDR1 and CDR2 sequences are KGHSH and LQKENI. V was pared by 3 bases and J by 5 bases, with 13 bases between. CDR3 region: CASSPPGRGNEKLFF. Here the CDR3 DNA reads TGTGCCAGCTCACCCCCCGGGAGGGGGAATGAAAAACTGTTTTTT.